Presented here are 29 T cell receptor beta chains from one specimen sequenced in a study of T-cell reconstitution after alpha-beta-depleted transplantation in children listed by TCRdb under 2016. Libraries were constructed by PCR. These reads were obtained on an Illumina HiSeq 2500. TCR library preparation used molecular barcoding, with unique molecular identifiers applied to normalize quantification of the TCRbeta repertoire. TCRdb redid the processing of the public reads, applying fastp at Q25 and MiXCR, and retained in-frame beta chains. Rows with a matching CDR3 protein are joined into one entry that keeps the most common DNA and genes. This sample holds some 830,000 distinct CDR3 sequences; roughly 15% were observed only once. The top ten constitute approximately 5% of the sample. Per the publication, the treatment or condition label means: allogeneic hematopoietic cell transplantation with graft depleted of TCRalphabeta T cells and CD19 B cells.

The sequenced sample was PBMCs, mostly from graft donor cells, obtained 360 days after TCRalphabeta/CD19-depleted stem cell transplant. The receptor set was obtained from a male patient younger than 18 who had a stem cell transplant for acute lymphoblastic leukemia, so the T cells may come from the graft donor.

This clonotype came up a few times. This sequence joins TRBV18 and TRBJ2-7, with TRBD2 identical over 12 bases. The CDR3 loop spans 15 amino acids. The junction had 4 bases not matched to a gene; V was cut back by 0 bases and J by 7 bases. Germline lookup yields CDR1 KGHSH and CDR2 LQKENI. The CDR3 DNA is TGTGCCAGCTCACCACCGACTAGCGGGAGTCGTGAGCAGTACTTC. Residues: CASSPPTSGSREQYF. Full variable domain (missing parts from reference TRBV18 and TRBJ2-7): NAGVMQNPRHLVRRRGQEARLRCSPMKGHSHVYWYRQLPEEGLKFMVYLQKENIIDESGMPKERFSAEFPKEGPSILRIQQVVRGDSAAYFCASSPPTSGSREQYFGPGTRLTVT.

This chain's CDR3 is CASSTHPHYEQYF. DNA for the CDR3: TGTGCCAGCAGCACGCACCCTCACTACGAGCAGTACTTC. This chain connects TRBV12-3 or TRBV12-4 to TRBJ2-7; D is ambiguous. The length of the CDR3 is 13 residues. The V and J ends lost 6 bases and 3 bases respectively, with 12 bases between them.

CDR3 loop: CASSLTDSGEQYF. CDR3 nucleotide sequence: TGTGCCAGCAGCTTAACGGACTCCGGAGAGCAGTACTTC. The chain has TRBV7-9 and TRBJ2-7; TRBD2 is a possible D gene (5 bases). The germline V gene encodes CDR1 SEHNR and CDR2 FQNEAQ (reference sequence). The CDR3 is 13 residues long. The V end was cut by 2 bases, the J end by 7 bases, with 12 bases between.

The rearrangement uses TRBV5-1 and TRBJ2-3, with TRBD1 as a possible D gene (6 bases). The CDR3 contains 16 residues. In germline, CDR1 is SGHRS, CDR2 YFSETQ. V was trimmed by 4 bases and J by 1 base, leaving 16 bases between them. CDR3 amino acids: CASSPVTGIGTDTQYF. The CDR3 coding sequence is TGCGCCAGCAGCCCAGTAACAGGGATCGGCACAGATACGCAGTATTTT.

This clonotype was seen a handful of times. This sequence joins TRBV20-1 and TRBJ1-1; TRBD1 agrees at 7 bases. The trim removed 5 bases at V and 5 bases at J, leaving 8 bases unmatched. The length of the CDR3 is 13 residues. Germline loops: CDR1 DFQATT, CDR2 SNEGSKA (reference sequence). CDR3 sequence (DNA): TGCAGTGCTCCTCGGACAGGAGGAACTGAAGCTTTCTTT. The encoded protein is CSAPRTGGTEAFF.

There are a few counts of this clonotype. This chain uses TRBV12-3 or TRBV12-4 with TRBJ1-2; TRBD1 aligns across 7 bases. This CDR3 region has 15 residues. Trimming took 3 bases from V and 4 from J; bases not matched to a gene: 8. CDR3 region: CASSLLGGGTYGYTF. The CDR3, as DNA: TGTGCCAGCAGTTTGTTGGGAGGGGGCACCTATGGCTACACCTTC.

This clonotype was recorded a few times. In nucleotides, the CDR3 is TGTGCCAGCAGCTTAGTGACATACCAAGAGACCCAGTACTTC. This sequence encodes CASSLVTYQETQYF. The V call is TRBV7-8, the J call TRBJ2-5; D gene uncertain. The germline CDR1 and CDR2 sequences are SGHVS and FQNEAQ. V lost 1 base, J lost 0 bases, and 6 bases lay in between. The CDR3 totals 14 residues.

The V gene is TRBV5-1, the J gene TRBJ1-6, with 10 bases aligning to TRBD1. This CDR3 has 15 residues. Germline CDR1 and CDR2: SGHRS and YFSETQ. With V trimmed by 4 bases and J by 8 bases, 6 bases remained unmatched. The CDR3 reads CASSGIGQGDSPLHF. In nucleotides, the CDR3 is TGCGCCAGCAGCGGGATCGGACAGGGGGATTCACCCCTCCACTTT.

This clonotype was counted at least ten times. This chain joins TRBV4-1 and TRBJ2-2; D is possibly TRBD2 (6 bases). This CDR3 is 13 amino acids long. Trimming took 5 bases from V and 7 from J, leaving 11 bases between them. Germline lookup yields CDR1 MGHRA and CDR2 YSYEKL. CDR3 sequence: CASSSWGGGELFF. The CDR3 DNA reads TGCGCCAGCAGCTCATGGGGAGGCGGGGAGCTGTTTTTT.

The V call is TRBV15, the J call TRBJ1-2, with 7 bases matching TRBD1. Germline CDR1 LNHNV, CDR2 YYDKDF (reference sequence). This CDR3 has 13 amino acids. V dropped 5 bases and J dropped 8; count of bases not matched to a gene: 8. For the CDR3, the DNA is TGTGCCACCAGCCCAAGGGGGCTCGGGGGCTACACCTTC. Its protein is CATSPRGLGGYTF.

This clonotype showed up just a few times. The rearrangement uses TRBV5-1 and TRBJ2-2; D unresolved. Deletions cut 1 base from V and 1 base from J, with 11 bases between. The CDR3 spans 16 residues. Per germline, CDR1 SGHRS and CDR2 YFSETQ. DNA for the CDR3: TGCGCCAGCAGCTTGTTTCAGACGAAGAACACCGGGGAGCTGTTTTTT. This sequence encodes CASSLFQTKNTGELFF.

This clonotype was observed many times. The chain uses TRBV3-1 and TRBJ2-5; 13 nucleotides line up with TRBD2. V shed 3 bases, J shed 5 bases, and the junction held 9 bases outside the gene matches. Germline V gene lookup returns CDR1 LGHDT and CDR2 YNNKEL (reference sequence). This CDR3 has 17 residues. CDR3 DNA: TGTGCCAGCAGCCAGGGGCGGACTAGCGGGAGAAGGGAGACCCAGTACTTC. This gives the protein CASSQGRTSGRRETQYF.

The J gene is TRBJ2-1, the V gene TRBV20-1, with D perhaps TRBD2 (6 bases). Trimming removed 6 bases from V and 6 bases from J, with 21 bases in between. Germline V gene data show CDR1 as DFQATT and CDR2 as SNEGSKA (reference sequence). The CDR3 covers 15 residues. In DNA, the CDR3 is TGCAGTGCCTTCCGAGGGGCGGGAATTATCAATGAGCAGTTCTTC. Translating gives CSAFRGAGIINEQFF.

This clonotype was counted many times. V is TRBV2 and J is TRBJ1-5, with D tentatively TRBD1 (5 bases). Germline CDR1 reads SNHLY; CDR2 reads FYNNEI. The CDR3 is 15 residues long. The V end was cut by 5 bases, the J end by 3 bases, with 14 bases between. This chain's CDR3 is CASSHEGVLNQPQHF. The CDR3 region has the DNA TGTGCCAGCAGTCACGAAGGGGTCCTCAATCAGCCCCAGCATTTT.

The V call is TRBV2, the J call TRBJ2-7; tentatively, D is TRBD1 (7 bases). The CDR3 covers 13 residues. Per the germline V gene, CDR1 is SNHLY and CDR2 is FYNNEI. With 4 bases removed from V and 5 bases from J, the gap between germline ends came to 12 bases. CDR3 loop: CASSGQGLHEQYF. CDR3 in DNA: TGTGCCAGCAGTGGACAGGGACTTCACGAGCAGTACTTC. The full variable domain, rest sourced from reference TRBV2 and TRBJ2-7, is EPEVTQTPSHQVTQMGQEVILRCVPISNHLYFYWYRQILGQKVEFLVSFYNNEISEKSEIFDDQFSVERPDGSNFTLKIRSTKLEDSAMYFCASSGQGLHEQYFGPGTRLTVT.

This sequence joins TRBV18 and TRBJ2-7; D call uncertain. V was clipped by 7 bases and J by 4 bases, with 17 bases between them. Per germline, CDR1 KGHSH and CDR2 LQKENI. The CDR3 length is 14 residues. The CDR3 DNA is TGTGCCAGCTTTTCGAGTCGGCTTCCTTACGAGCAGTACTTC. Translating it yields CASFSSRLPYEQYF.

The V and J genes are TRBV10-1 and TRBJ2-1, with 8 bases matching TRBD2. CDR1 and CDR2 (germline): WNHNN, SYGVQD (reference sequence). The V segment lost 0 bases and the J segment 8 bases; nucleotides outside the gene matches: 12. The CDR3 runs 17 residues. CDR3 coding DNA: TGCGCCAGCAGTGAGTCCCTAGCGGGTGTCCGGTTGTATGAGCAGTTCTTC. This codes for CASSESLAGVRLYEQFF.

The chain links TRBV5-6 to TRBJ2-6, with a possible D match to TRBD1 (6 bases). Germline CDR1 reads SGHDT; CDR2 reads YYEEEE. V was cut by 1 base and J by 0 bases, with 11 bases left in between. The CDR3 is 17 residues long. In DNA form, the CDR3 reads TGTGCCAGCAGCTTGCAGGGGAGCAACTCTGGGGCCAACGTCCTGACTTTC. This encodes CASSLQGSNSGANVLTF.

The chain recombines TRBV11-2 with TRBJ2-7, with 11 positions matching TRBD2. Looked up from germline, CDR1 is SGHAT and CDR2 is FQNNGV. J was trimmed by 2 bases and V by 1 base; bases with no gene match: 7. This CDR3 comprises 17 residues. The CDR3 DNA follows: TGTGCCAGCAGCTTAGGGGCGACTAGCGGGATCCCCTACGAGCAGTACTTC. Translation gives CASSLGATSGIPYEQYF.

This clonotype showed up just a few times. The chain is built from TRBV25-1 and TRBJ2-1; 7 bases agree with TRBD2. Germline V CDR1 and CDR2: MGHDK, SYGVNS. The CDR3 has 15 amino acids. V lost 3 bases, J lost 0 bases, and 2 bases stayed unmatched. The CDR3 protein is CASSEASGSYNEQFF. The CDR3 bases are TGTGCCAGCAGTGAGGCTAGCGGCTCCTACAATGAGCAGTTCTTC.

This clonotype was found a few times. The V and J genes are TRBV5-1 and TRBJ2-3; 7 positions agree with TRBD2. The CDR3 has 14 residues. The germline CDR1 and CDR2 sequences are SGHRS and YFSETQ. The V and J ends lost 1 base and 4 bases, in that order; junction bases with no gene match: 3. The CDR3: CASSLWGRADTQYF. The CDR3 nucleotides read TGCGCCAGCAGCTTGTGGGGGAGGGCAGATACGCAGTATTTT.

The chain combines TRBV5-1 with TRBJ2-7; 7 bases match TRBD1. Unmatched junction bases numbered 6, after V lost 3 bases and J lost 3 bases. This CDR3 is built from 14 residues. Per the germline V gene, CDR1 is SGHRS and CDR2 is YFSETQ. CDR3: CASSSSTGFYEQYF. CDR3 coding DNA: TGCGCCAGCAGCTCTTCGACAGGGTTCTACGAGCAGTACTTC.

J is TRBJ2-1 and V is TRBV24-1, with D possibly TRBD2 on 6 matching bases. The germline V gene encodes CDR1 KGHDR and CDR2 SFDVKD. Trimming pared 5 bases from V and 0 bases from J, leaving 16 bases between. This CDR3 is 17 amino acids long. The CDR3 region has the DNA TGTGCCACCAGTGTCGACCTTAGCGGTAGCTCCTACAATGAGCAGTTCTTC. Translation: CATSVDLSGSSYNEQFF.

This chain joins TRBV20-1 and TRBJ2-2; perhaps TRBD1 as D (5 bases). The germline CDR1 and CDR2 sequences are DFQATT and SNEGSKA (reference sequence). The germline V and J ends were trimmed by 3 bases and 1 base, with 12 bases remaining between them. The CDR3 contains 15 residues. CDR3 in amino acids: CSARVVTGNTGELFF. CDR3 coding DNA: TGCAGTGCTAGGGTCGTCACAGGGAACACCGGGGAGCTGTTTTTT.

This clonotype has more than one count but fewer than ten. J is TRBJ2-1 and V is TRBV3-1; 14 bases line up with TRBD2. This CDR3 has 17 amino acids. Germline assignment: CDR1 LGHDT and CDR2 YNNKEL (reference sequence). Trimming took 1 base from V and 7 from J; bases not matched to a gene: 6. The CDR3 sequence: CASSQGAWTSGRNEQFF. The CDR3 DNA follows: TGTGCCAGCAGCCAAGGGGCCTGGACTAGCGGGAGGAATGAGCAGTTCTTC.

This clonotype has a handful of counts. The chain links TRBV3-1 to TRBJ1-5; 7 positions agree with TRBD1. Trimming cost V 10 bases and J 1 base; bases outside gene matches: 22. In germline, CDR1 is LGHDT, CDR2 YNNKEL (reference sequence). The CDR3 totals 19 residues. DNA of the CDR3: TGTGCCACCTGCCCCCGGGACAGCCTATTCCGGGGGAGCAATCAGCCCCAGCATTTT. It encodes CATCPRDSLFRGSNQPQHF. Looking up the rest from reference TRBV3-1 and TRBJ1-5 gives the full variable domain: DTAVSQTPKYLVTQMGNDKSIKCEQNLGHDTMYWYKQDSKKFLKIMFSYNNKELIINETVPNRFSPKSPDKAHLNLHINSLELGDSAVYFCATCPRDSLFRGSNQPQHFGDGTRLSIL.

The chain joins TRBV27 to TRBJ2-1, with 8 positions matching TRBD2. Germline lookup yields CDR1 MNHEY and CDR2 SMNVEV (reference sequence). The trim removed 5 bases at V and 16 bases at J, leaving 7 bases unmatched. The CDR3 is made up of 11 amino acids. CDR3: CASSIGLARFF. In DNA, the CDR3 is TGTGCCAGCAGTATAGGACTAGCTCGATTCTTC.

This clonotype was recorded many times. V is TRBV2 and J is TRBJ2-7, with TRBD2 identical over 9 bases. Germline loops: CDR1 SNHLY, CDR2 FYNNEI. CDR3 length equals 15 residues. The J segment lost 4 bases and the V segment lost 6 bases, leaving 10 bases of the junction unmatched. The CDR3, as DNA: TGTGCCAGCAGGGCCTTAGCGGGAGAAGGTTACGAGCAGTACTTC. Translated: CASRALAGEGYEQYF.

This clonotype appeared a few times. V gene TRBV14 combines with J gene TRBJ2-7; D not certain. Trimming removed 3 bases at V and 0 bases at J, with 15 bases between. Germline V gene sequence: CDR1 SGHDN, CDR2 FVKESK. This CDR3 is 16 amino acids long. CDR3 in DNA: TGTGCCAGCAGCCATCCCGAGACCAGATCCTCCTACGAGCAGTACTTC. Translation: CASSHPETRSSYEQYF.